Presented here are 18 T cell receptor beta chains from one specimen sequenced in a study of T cell responses to AZD1222 COVID-19 vaccine. Only in-frame clones appear in the TCRdb table, and some are missing; sequencing was by immunoSEQ multiplex PCR. The sample has 100,000 to 150,000 clones, over 75% seen once. Source: peripheral blood, taken on day 0 of AZD1222 vaccination. These receptors originate from an adult in good health.

The chain employs TRBV5-1 and TRBJ2-7; 7 bases match TRBD1. J gave up 3 bases and V 0 bases, and 6 bases lay outside the gene matches. The CDR3 spans 15 residues. Germline V gene sequence: CDR1 SGHRS, CDR2 YFSETQ. CDR3 in amino acids: CASSLVSAGGYEQYF. CDR3 DNA: TGCGCCAGCAGCTTGGTTTCTGCAGGGGGCTACGAGCAGTACTTC. Full variable domain (rest looked up from reference TRBV5-1 and TRBJ2-7): KAGVTQTPRYLIKTRGQQVTLSCSPISGHRSVSWYQQTPGQGLQFLFEYFSETQRNKGNFPGRFSGRQFSNSRSEMNVSTLELGDSALYLCASSLVSAGGYEQYFGPGTRLTVT.

The J gene is TRBJ1-1, the V gene TRBV19, with unresolved D. There are 13 residues in the CDR3. The germline V gene encodes CDR1 LNHDA and CDR2 SQIVND (reference sequence). The ends were cut back, 3 bases at V and 3 bases at J, with 8 bases in the middle. The CDR3 region has the DNA TGTGCCAGTAGTATGGGTGGGGACACTGAAGCTTTCTTT. Protein: CASSMGGDTEAFF.

The chain recombines TRBV11-1 with TRBJ2-7; D is possibly TRBD1 or TRBD2 (5 bases each). V was trimmed by 5 bases and J by 5 bases, leaving 10 bases between them. In germline, CDR1 is SGHAT, CDR2 FQDESV (reference sequence). The CDR3 sequence is 12 residues long. The CDR3 DNA sequence: TGTGCCAGCAGCCCCCGGGGCCACGAGCAGTACTTC. Amino acids: CASSPRGHEQYF.

On this clone: Within the sample, other DNA sequences also encode this same CDR3. The CDR3 here is CASSAGTGYEQYF. The DNA for the CDR3 is TGTGCCAGCAGCGCCGGGACAGGCTACGAGCAGTACTTC. V gene TRBV9 combines with J gene TRBJ2-7, with TRBD1 matching 8 bases. Germline V gives CDR1 SGDLS, CDR2 YYNGEE. Trimming cost V 3 bases and J 3 bases; bases outside gene matches: 2. The CDR3 length is 13 residues.

This chain links TRBV19 with TRBJ2-1; 7 positions match TRBD2. Losses at the gene ends were 6 bases for V and 4 bases for J; bases not matched to a gene: 18. CDR3 size: 18 residues. Germline CDR1 LNHDA, CDR2 SQIVND (reference sequence). The CDR3 nucleotides read TGTGCCAGTAGGCCCTCCCTGGGGCTAGCGGTGGGTTACAATGAGCAGTTCTTC. Its protein product is CASRPSLGLAVGYNEQFF.

The chain carries TRBV7-6 and TRBJ1-1, with a weak D call TRBD1 (5 bases). The V gene's germline CDR1 is SGHVS and CDR2 FNYEAQ. Trimming cost V 5 bases and J 0 bases, with 13 bases left between them. The length of the CDR3 is 15 residues. The CDR3 region is CASSEQRGMNTEAFF. CDR3 coding DNA: TGTGCCAGCAGCGAGCAGAGGGGAATGAACACTGAAGCTTTCTTT.

The CDR3 nucleotides read TGTGCCAGCAGTTTAGTTCAGCTCGGTACAGATACGCAGTATTTT. Its protein is CASSLVQLGTDTQYF. V gene TRBV28 combines with J gene TRBJ2-3; D uncertain. The CDR3 totals 15 residues. V dropped 2 bases and J dropped 3 bases, with 12 bases sitting between them. From germline, CDR1 is MDHEN and CDR2 SYDVKM. Full variable domain (rest looked up from reference TRBV28 and TRBJ2-3): DVKVTQSSRYLVKRTGEKVFLECVQDMDHENMFWYRQDPGLGLRLIYFSYDVKMKEKGDIPEGYSVSREKKERFSLILESASTNQTSMYLCASSLVQLGTDTQYFGPGTRLTVL.

The J gene is TRBJ2-5, the V gene TRBV7-3; tentative D call: TRBD2 (6 bases). Deletions cut 5 bases from V and 5 bases from J, with 18 bases between. The CDR3 is 15 amino acids. Per germline, CDR1 SGHTA and CDR2 FQGTGA. This CDR3 reads CASSKTGGVGETQYF. In nucleotides, the CDR3 is TGTGCCAGCAGCAAAACCGGGGGAGTTGGGGAGACCCAGTACTTC.

The chain combines TRBV5-4 with TRBJ2-5; possibly TRBD1 for D (6 bases). Trimming took 4 bases from V and 4 from J, leaving 17 bases between them. Germline V CDR1 and CDR2: SGHNT, YYREEE (reference sequence). CDR3 length equals 15 residues. The CDR3 region is CASSPTGEVVETQYF. CDR3 DNA: TGTGCCAGCAGCCCGACAGGTGAAGTGGTAGAGACCCAGTACTTC.

The rearrangement links TRBV7-9 to TRBJ2-7; D assignment may be TRBD1 or TRBD2 (6 bases each). The germline CDR1 and CDR2 sequences are SEHNR and FQNEAQ (reference sequence). V lost 4 bases and J 7 bases, leaving 20 bases between the germline ends. This CDR3 has 15 amino acids. The CDR3 DNA follows: TGTGCCAGCAGCTCTGGGGGGCTCCTCCTGGCGGAGCAGTACTTC. As protein: CASSSGGLLLAEQYF.

The V call is TRBV7-9, the J call TRBJ1-1; D might be TRBD1 (5 bases). The CDR3 consists of 14 residues. Germline CDR1 SEHNR, CDR2 FQNEAQ (reference sequence). V was trimmed by 0 bases and J by 2 bases, leaving 7 bases between them. CDR3 sequence: CASSLAQVNTEAFF. The CDR3 coding sequence is TGTGCCAGCAGCTTAGCACAGGTTAACACTGAAGCTTTCTTT.

CDR3 DNA sequence: TGCGCCAGCAGCGTCGGGCTAGCGGGCAGCACAGATACGCAGTATTTT. Translated: CASSVGLAGSTDTQYF. V is TRBV5-1 and J is TRBJ2-3; TRBD2 aligns across 8 bases. With 4 bases clipped from V and 0 bases from J, the junction kept 7 bases outside the gene matches. This CDR3 region has 16 residues. Germline V gene lookup returns CDR1 SGHRS and CDR2 YFSETQ.

This clone was observed once. This chain links TRBV3-1 (or the pseudogene TRBV3-2) with TRBJ2-2, with unresolved D. From germline, CDR1 is LGHDT and CDR2 YNNKEL (reference sequence). The CDR3 spans 14 residues. V lost 4 bases to trimming and J lost 1 base, with 7 bases between them. CDR3 nucleotides: TGTGCCAGCAGCCCTTCGGGGAACACCGGGGAGCTGTTTTTT. Its translation is CASSPSGNTGELFF.

The rearrangement uses TRBV9 and TRBJ1-6, with D perhaps matching TRBD1 (6 bases). The CDR3 consists of 17 residues. CDR1 SGDLS and CDR2 YYNGEE come from the germline V gene. Trimming cost V 3 bases and J 6 bases, with 19 bases left between them. CDR3 nucleotide sequence: TGTGCCAGCAGCGGCACAAGGGGGGGCCGAAGTAATTCACCCCTCCACTTT. Translating it yields CASSGTRGGRSNSPLHF. Variable domain in full (rest from reference TRBV9 and TRBJ1-6): DSGVTQTPKHLITATGQRVTLRCSPRSGDLSVYWYQQSLDQGLQFLIQYYNGEERAKGNILERFSAQQFPDLHSELNLSSLELGDSALYFCASSGTRGGRSNSPLHFGNGTRLTVT.

The sample holds a few counts of this clone. The CDR3 loop reads CASSLLLLAGGPGELFF. In DNA form, the CDR3 reads TGTGCCAGCAGTTTATTATTACTAGCGGGAGGGCCCGGGGAGCTGTTTTTT. The chain links TRBV27 to TRBJ2-2; 13 nucleotides match TRBD2. This CDR3 has 17 residues. The germline CDR1 and CDR2 sequences are MNHEY and SMNVEV (reference sequence). The V segment lost 1 base and the J segment 6 bases; nucleotides outside the gene matches: 5.

The V call is TRBV11-1, the J call TRBJ2-7; 11 bases fit TRBD1. Germline V lookup: CDR1 SGHAT, CDR2 FQDESV (reference sequence). The CDR3 has 15 residues. The trim removed 3 bases at V and 5 bases at J, leaving 6 bases unmatched. The CDR3 sequence is CASSFHGTGGHEQYF. CDR3 nucleotides: TGTGCCAGCAGCTTCCACGGGACAGGGGGACACGAGCAGTACTTC.

This rearrangement joins TRBV28 to TRBJ1-1; no clear D. The V end lost 5 bases, the J end lost 11 bases, and 15 bases lay between the germline ends. The CDR3 has 12 amino acids. CDR1 MDHEN and CDR2 SYDVKM come from the germline V gene. The CDR3 DNA is TGTGCCAGCAGTCCTTCTCTCGTCGGGGCTTTCTTT. Translating gives CASSPSLVGAFF.

The J gene is TRBJ2-1, the V gene TRBV4-3; 9 bases fit TRBD2. The CDR3 covers 18 residues. The junction had 16 bases not matched to a gene; V was cut back by 1 base and J by 9 bases. Germline-derived CDR1 and CDR2 are LGHNA and YSLEER. DNA for the CDR3: TGCGCCAGCAGCCAAGTTCTGTCTAGCGGGATAAGTTTGGGTGAGCAGTTCTTC. It specifies CASSQVLSSGISLGEQFF.